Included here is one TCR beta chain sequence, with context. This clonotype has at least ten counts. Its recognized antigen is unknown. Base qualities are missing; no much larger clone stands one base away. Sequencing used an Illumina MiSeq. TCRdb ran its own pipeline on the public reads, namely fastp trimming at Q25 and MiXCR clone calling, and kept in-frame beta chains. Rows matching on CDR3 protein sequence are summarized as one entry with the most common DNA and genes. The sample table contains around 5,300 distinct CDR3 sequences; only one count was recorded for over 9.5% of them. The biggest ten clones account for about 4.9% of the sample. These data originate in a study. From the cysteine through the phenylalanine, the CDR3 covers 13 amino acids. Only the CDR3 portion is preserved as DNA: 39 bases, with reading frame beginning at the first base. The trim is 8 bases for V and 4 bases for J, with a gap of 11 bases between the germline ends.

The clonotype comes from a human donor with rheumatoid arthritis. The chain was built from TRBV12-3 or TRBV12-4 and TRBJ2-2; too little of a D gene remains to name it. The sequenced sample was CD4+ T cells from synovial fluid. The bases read TGTGCCAGCTTCCCGGGTAGCACCGGGGAGCTGTTTTTT. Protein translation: CASFPGSTGELFF.